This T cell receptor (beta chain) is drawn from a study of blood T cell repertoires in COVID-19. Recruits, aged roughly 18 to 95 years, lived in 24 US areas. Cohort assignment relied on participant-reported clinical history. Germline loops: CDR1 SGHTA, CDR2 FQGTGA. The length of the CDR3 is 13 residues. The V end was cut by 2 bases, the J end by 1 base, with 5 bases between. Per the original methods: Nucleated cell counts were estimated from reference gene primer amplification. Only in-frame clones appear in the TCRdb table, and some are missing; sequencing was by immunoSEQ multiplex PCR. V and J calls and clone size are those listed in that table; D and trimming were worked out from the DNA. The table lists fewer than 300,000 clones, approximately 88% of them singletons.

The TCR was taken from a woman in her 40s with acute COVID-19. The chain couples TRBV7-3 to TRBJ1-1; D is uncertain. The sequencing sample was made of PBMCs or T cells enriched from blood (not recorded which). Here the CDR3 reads CASSLYTNTEAFF. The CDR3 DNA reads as TGTGCCAGCAGCTTATACACGAACACTGAAGCTTTCTTT.